These T cell receptor beta chains were read from a single sample in a study of blood T cells in healthy people across ages. From the 5' RACE reads, TCRdb called clonotypes with MiXCR, one entry per CDR3 protein. In the table there are some 1.5 million distinct CDR3 sequences, approximately 30% of which are singletons. The material sequenced was blood. The receptors derive from a woman under 40 in good health. CDR3s include the opening cysteine and the closing phenylalanine or tryptophan. The order of the fields is D gene, clone size, V gene, J gene, CDR3 protein, CDR3 DNA. The D gene is left open where the match is weak. The listing skips clone size in some rows; elsewhere it reads once, few, many or a size class.

>TRBD2|few|TRBV20-1|TRBJ2-1
CSGESGLAGVNEQFF
TGCAGTGGGGAGTCCGGGCTAGCGGGAGTCAATGAGCAGTTCTTC
>TRBD1|few|TRBV5-1|TRBJ2-7
CASSLYWTGTQAPYEQYF
TGCGCCAGCAGCTTGTACTGGACAGGGACTCAAGCCCCCTACGAGCAGTACTTC
>-|few|TRBV24-1|TRBJ1-1
CATSDMNGPMNTEAFF
TGTGCCACCAGTGATATGAATGGACCCATGAACACTGAAGCTTTCTTT
>TRBD1|-|TRBV5-1|TRBJ1-5
CASSLGQTGSNQPQHF
TGCGCCAGCAGCTTGGGGCAGACAGGGAGCAATCAGCCCCAGCATTTT
>-|-|TRBV29-1|TRBJ1-1
CSVVSQNTEAFF
TGCAGCGTTGTTTCCCAGAACACTGAAGCTTTCTTT
>-|few|TRBV25-1|TRBJ1-2
CASSDPPNYGYTF
TGTGCCAGCAGTGATCCCCCAAACTATGGCTACACCTTC
>-|-|TRBV6-2/TRBV6-3|TRBJ1-2
CASSYEDNLGRRGYTF
TGTGCCAGCAGTTACGAAGACAACCTCGGCCGGCGGGGCTACACCTTC
>-|-|TRBV28|TRBJ1-6
CASSGEDSPLHF
TGTGCCAGCAGCGGGGAGGATTCACCCCTCCACTTT
>-|many|TRBV20-1|TRBJ1-2
CSARDYGDYGYTF
TGCAGTGCTAGAGATTATGGGGACTATGGCTACACCTTC
>-|many|TRBV5-5|TRBJ1-5
CASSSGTTNQPQHF
TGTGCCAGCAGCTCCGGGACAACGAATCAGCCCCAGCATTTT
>-|-|TRBV7-8|TRBJ1-1
CASSLDYGSEAFF
TGTGCCAGCAGCTTAGACTACGGCTCTGAAGCTTTCTTT
>TRBD2|few|TRBV11-2|TRBJ2-5
CASSSKLGGEETQYF
TGTGCCAGCAGCTCCAAACTGGGAGGGGAAGAGACCCAGTACTTC
>TRBD2|many|TRBV29-1|TRBJ2-5
CSVEVRSSGQETQYF
TGCAGCGTTGAAGTACGGAGTAGCGGGCAAGAGACCCAGTACTTC
>TRBD2|-|TRBV2|TRBJ2-1
CASILGSSGRAYNEQFF
TGTGCCAGCATCTTAGGCTCTAGCGGGAGGGCCTACAATGAGCAGTTCTTC
>-|-|TRBV12-5|TRBJ1-5
CASGLVQGRQPQHF
TGTGCTAGTGGTTTGGTACAAGGGAGGCAGCCCCAGCATTTT
>TRBD2|-|TRBV28|TRBJ2-5
CASSRLGLAQGTQYF
TGTGCCAGCAGCCGACTTGGACTAGCGCAAGGGACCCAGTACTTC
>-|-|TRBV6-1|TRBJ2-3
CASREGPTATSTDTQYF
TGTGCCAGCAGGGAAGGTCCGACTGCTACTAGCACAGATACGCAGTATTTT
>-|few|TRBV21-1|TRBJ2-7
CASSKAWREIGEQYF
TGTGCCAGCAGCAAAGCGTGGCGGGAGATCGGCGAGCAGTACTTC
>-|few|TRBV7-2|TRBJ1-2
CASSLFLRGYTF
TGTGCCAGCAGCTTATTCTTAAGAGGCTACACCTTC
>TRBD1|-|TRBV20-1|TRBJ2-7
CSARRTGVYEQYF
TGCAGTGCTAGACGGACAGGGGTCTACGAGCAGTACTTC
>-|few|TRBV7-2|TRBJ2-6
CASSYLSGTSGANVLTF
TGTGCCAGCAGCTACCTTTCAGGCACCTCTGGGGCCAACGTCCTGACTTTC
>TRBD2|few|TRBV20-1|TRBJ2-1
CSSRLAGGYEQFF
TGCAGTTCCAGACTAGCGGGAGGGTATGAGCAGTTCTTC
>TRBD1|-|TRBV6-5|TRBJ1-2
CASSYNRGDGYTF
TGTGCCAGCAGTTACAACAGGGGAGATGGCTACACCTTC
>TRBD2|few|TRBV7-2|TRBJ2-1
CASSTSGMGYNEQFF
TGTGCCAGCAGCACCAGCGGGATGGGGTACAATGAGCAGTTCTTC
>-|many|TRBV3-1|TRBJ1-2
CASSHADRIYGYTF
TGTGCCAGCAGCCATGCCGACAGGATCTATGGCTACACCTTC
>-|-|TRBV3-1|TRBJ2-1
CASSRVGGRPTEQFF
TGTGCCAGCAGCCGGGTGGGTGGAAGGCCCACCGAGCAGTTCTTC
>-|few|TRBV2|TRBJ2-3
CASSEFGTDTQYF
TGTGCCAGCAGTGAGTTTGGCACAGATACGCAGTATTTT
>TRBD2|few|TRBV11-2|TRBJ2-3
CASSFRGRWSTDTQYF
TGTGCCAGCAGCTTTCGCGGGAGGTGGAGCACAGATACGCAGTATTTT
>TRBD2|many|TRBV6-5|TRBJ2-1
CASSDSGTSSIRNEQFF
TGTGCCAGCAGCGACTCCGGGACTAGCAGTATTCGCAATGAGCAGTTCTTC
>-|few|TRBV30|TRBJ2-7
CAWSGMYEQYF
TGTGCCTGGAGTGGAATGTACGAGCAGTACTTC
>-|once|TRBV4-2|TRBJ1-2
CASSQDWGGDGGYTF
TGTGCCAGCAGCCAAGATTGGGGCGGGGACGGTGGCTACACCTTC
>-|few|TRBV12-3/TRBV12-4|TRBJ1-1
CASRRTEMNTEAFF
TGTGCCAGCAGGCGGACAGAAATGAACACTGAAGCTTTCTTT
>-|-|TRBV21-1|TRBJ2-3
CASSIISRQEGQGDTQYF
TGTGCCAGCAGCATTATATCGAGACAGGAAGGGCAGGGAGATACGCAGTATTTT
>-|-|TRBV5-1|TRBJ1-2
CASSLAQRYGYGYTF
TGCGCCAGCAGCTTGGCCCAACGGTACGGCTATGGCTACACCTTC
>TRBD2|-|TRBV12-3/TRBV12-4|TRBJ2-1
CASSGAGTSGGQFF
TGTGCCAGCAGTGGGGCCGGGACTAGCGGTGGGCAGTTCTTC
>TRBD1|-|TRBV18|TRBJ2-1
CASSPGTENNEQFF
TGTGCCAGCTCACCAGGGACAGAGAACAATGAGCAGTTCTTC
>-|few|TRBV6-5|TRBJ1-5
CASSYSGTGGGRGNQPQHF
TGTGCCAGCAGTTACTCTGGGACGGGGGGCGGCCGGGGCAATCAGCCCCAGCATTTT
>TRBD1|many|TRBV25-1|TRBJ2-7
CASSGPGTGGNEQYF
TGTGCCAGCAGTGGACCCGGGACAGGGGGCAACGAGCAGTACTTC
>-|few|TRBV9|TRBJ1-5
CASSVGEAAQPQHF
TGTGCCAGCAGCGTAGGTGAGGCTGCTCAGCCCCAGCATTTT